The source of this T cell receptor beta chain is a study of CD8+ T cells in alopecia areata. General study results and limits: It was lesional scalp, especially alopecia totalis/universalis, that showed higher clonality than normal scalp.

Germline assignment: CDR1 ENHRY and CDR2 SYGVKD. This CDR3 comprises 15 residues. Unmatched junction bases numbered 4, after V lost 4 bases and J lost 0 bases. Investigators isolated RNA and reverse transcribed it into cDNA to act as the sequencing template. The table came from immunoSEQ multiplex PCR; TCRdb's copy has only in-frame clones and leaves some out. The data contain around 120,000 clones, roughly 69% of them singletons. With regard to this clone: Its specificity is unknown.

The chain uses TRBV10-3 and TRBJ1-1; 8 bases match TRBD1. This receptor was taken from a human donor in good health. The material sequenced was CD4+ T cells sorted from blood. CDR3 protein: CAISGTGGMNTEAFF. The CDR3 DNA reads TGTGCCATCAGTGGTACAGGGGGTATGAACACTGAAGCTTTCTTT.